This TCR beta chain was identified in a study of blood T cell repertoires in COVID-19. At the level of the study: Acute and convalescent COVID-19 specimens originated in the United States, Italy and Spain.

This clone showed up just a few times. Individuals aged 18 to 89 years were recruited from fewer than 25 US areas. Allocation to cohorts depended on clinical history reported by the participants. Sequenced by immunoSEQ multiplex PCR; TCRdb stores in-frame clones only, minus some. Among 180,000 or so clones listed, approximately 80% were seen once. The V gene's germline CDR1 is LGHDT and CDR2 YNNKEL (reference sequence). This CDR3 region has 13 residues. V dropped 3 bases and J dropped 14; count of bases not matched to a gene: 8. The TCR was taken from a woman aged 55 to 70 who had recovered from COVID-19. Sequenced: PBMCs or T cells enriched from blood (not recorded which). The V gene is TRBV3-1 (or the pseudogene TRBV3-2), the J gene TRBJ2-1; 9 bases are a match to TRBD2. The chain's CDR3 is CASSQDATSGEFF. DNA for the CDR3: TGTGCCAGCAGCCAGGACGCGACTAGCGGTGAGTTCTTC.